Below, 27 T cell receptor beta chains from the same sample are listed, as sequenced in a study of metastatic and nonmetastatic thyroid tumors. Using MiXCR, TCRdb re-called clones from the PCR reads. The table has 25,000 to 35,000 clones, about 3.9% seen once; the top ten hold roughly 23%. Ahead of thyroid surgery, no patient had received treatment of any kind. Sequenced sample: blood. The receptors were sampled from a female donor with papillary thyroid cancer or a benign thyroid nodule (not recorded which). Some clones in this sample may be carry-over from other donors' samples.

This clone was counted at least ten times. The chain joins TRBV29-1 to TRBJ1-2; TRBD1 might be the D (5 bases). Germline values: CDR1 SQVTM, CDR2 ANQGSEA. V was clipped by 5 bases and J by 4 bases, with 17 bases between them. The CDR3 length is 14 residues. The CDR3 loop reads CSVQQEEGLYGYTF. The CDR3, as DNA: TGCAGCGTTCAACAGGAAGAAGGTCTCTATGGCTACACCTTC. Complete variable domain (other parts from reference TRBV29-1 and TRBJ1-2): SAVISQKPSRDICQRGTSLTIQCQVDSQVTMMFWYRQQPGQSLTLIATANQGSEATYESGFVIDKFPISRPNLTFSTLTVSNMSPEDSSIYLCSVQQEEGLYGYTFGSGTRLTVV.

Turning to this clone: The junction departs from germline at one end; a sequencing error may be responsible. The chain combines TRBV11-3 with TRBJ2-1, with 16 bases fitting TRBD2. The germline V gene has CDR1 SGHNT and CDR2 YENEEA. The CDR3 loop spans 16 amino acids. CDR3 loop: CASSYGTSGRGNEHFF. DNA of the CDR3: TGTGCCAGCAGCTACGGGACTAGCGGGAGGGGTAATGAGCACTTCTTC.

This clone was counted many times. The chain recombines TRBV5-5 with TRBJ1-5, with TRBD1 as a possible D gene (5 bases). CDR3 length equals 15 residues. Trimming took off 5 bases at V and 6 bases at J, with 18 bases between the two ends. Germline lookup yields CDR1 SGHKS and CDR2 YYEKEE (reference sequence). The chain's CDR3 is CASSFRWGVGQPQHF. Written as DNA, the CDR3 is TGTGCCAGCAGTTTCAGGTGGGGGGTAGGTCAGCCCCAGCATTTT.

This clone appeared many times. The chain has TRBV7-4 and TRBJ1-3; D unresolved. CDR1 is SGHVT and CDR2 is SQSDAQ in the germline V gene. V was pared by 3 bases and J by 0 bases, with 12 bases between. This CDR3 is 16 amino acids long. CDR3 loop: CASSFRLPSSGNTIYF. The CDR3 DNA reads TGTGCCAGCAGCTTTCGGCTCCCGAGCTCTGGAAACACCATATATTTT. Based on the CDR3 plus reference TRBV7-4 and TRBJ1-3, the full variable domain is GAGVSQSPRYKVAKRGRDVALRCDSISGHVTLYWYRQTLGQGSEVLTYSQSDAQRDKSGRPSGRFSAERPERSVSTLKIQRTEQGDSAVYLCASSFRLPSSGNTIYFGEGSWLTVV.

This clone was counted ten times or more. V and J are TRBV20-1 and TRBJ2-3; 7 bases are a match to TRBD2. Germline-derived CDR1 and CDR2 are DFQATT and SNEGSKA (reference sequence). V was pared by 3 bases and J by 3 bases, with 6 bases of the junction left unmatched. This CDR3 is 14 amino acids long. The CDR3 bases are TGCAGTGCTAGTACGGCGGGAGCAACAGATACGCAGTATTTT. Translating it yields CSASTAGATDTQYF.

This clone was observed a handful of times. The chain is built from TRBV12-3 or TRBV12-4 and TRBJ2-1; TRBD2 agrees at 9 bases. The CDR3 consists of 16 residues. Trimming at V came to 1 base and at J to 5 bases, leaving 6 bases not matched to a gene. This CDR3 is CASSLGGTSMHNEQFF. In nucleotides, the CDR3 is TGTGCCAGCAGTTTAGGAGGGACTAGCATGCACAATGAGCAGTTCTTC.

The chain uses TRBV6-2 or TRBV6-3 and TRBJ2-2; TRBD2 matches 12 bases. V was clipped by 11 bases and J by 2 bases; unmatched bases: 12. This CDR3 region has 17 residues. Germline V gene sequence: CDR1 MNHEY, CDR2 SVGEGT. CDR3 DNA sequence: TGTGCCGCCGAGACTAGCGGGGGAGAGCCTAACACCGGGGAGCTGTTTTTT. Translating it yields CAAETSGGEPNTGELFF.

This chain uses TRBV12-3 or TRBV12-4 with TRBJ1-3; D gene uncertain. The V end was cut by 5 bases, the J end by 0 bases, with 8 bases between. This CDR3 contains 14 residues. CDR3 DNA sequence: TGTGCCAGCAGTCTAGAGAGCTCTGGAAACACCATATATTTT. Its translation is CASSLESSGNTIYF.

CDR3 coding DNA: TGCGCCAGCAGCCAAGCCATTTCAGGAAGGGCTACCTCTGGAAACACCATATATTTT. This translates into CASSQAISGRATSGNTIYF. This chain links TRBV4-3 with TRBJ1-3; D uncertain. This CDR3 has 19 amino acids. Per germline, CDR1 LGHNA and CDR2 YSLEER. V shed 1 base and J shed 0 bases, with 19 bases lying between them.

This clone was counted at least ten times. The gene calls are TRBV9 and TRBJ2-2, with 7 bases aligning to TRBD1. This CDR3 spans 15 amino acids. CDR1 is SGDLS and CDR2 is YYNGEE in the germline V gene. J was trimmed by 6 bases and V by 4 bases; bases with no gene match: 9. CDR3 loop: CASSPGQVLAGELFF. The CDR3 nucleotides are TGTGCCAGCAGCCCCGGACAGGTCCTGGCCGGGGAGCTGTTTTTT.

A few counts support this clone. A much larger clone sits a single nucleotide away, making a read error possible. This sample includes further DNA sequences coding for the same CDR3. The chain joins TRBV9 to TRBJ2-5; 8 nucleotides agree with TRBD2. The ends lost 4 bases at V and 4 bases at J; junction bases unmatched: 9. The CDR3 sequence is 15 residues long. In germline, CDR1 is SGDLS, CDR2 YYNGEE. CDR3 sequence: CASSLTSGSGETQYF. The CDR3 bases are TGTGCCAGCAGCCTGACCAGCGGGAGTGGAGAGACCCAGTACTTC.

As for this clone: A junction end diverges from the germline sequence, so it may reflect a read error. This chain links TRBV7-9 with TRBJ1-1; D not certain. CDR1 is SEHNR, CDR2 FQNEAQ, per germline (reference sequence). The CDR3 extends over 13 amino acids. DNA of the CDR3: TGTGCCAGCATCTTAGATGGGGTTTTAGAAGCTTTCTTT. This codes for CASILDGVLEAFF.

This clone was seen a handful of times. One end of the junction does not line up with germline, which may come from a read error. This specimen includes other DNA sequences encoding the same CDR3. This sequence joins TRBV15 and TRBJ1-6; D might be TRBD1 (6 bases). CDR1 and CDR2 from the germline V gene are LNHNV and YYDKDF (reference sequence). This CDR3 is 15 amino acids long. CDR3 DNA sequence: TGTGCCCCCAGCAGCGAAACAGGGAGGGGCTCACCCCTCCACTTT. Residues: CAPSSETGRGSPLHF.

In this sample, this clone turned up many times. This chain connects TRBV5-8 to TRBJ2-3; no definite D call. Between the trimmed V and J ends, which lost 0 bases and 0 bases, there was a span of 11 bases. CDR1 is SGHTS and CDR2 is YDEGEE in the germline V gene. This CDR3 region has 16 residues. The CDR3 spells CASSLATVSSTDTQYF. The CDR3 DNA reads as TGTGCCAGCAGCTTGGCCACAGTATCTAGCACAGATACGCAGTATTTT.

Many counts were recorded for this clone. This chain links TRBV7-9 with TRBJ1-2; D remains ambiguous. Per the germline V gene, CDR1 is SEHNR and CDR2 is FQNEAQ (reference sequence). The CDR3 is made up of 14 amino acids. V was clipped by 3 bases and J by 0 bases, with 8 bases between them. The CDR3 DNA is TGTGCCAGCAGCTTCGACCGTGCTAACTATGGCTACACCTTC. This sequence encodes CASSFDRANYGYTF.

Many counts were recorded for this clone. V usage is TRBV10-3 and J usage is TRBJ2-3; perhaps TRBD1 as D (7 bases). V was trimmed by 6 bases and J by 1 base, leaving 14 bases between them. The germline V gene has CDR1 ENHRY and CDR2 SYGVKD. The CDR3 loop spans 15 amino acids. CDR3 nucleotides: TGTGCCATCAGAGGAGGGGGCGGGGGCACAGATACGCAGTATTTT. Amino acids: CAIRGGGGGTDTQYF.

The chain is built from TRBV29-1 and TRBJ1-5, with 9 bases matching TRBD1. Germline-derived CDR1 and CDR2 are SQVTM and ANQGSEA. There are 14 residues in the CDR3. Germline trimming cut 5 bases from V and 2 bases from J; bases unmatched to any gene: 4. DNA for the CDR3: TGCAGCGTTAGGACAGGGGATGGCAATCAGCCCCAGCATTTT. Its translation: CSVRTGDGNQPQHF.

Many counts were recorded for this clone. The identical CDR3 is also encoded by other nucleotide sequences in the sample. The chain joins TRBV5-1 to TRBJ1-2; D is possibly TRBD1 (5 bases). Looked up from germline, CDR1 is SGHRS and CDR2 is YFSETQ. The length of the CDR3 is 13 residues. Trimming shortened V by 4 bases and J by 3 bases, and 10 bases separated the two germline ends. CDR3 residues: CASSLQAHYGYTF. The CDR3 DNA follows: TGCGCCAGCAGCCTACAGGCCCACTATGGCTACACCTTC.

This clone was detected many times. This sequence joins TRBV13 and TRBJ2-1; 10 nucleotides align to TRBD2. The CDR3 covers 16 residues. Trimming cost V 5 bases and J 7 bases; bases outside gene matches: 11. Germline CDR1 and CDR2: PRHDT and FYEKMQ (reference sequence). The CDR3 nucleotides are TGTGCCAGCAGCCCAAATCCGGGACTAGCGCCTAATGAGCAGTTCTTC. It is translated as CASSPNPGLAPNEQFF.

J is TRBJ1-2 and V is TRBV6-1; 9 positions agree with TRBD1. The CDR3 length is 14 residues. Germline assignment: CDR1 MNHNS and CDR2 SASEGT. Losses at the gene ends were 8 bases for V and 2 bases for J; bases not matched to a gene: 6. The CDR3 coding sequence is TGTGCCAGCGGACTGGGACAGGGCAACTATGGCTACACCTTC. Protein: CASGLGQGNYGYTF.

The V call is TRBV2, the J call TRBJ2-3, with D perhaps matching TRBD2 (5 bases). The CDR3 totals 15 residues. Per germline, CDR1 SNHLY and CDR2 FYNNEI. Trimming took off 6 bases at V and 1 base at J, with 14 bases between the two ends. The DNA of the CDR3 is TGTGCCAGCAGCGGGGAGCGTCGGTGCACAGATACGCAGTATTTT. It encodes CASSGERRCTDTQYF.

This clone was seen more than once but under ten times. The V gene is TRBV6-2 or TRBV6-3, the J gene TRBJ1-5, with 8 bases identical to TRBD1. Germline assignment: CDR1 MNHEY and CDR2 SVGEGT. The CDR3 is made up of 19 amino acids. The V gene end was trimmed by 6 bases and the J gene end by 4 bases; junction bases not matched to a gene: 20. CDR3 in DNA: TGTGCCAGCAGACTACATGGACAGGGTTACGGCCCTCTGAATCAGCCCCAGCATTTT. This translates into CASRLHGQGYGPLNQPQHF.

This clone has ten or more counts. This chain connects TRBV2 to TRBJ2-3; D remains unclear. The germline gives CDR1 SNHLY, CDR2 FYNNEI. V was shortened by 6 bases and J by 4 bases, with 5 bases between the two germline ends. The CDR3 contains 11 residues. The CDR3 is CASSASDTQYF. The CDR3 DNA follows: TGTGCCAGCAGCGCGTCAGATACGCAGTATTTT.

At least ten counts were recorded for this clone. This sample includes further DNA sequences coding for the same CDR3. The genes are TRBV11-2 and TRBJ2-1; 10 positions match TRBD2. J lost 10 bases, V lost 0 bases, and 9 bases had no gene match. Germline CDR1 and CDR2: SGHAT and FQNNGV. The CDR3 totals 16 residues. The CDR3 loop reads CASSLDRGAGGREQFF. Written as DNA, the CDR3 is TGTGCCAGCAGCTTAGATCGGGGAGCGGGAGGGCGAGAGCAGTTCTTC.

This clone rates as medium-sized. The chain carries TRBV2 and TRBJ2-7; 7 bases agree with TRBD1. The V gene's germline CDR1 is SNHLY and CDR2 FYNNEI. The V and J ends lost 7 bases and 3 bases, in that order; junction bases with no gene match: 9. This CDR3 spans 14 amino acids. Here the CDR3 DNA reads TGTGCCAGCACCGACAGGGTCGCGGTCTACGAGCAGTACTTC. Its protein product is CASTDRVAVYEQYF.

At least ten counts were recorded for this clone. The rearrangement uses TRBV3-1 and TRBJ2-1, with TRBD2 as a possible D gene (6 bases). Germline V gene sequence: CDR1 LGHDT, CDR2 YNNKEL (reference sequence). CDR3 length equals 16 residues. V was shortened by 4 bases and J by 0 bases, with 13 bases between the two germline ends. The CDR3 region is CASSRVIADSYNEQFF. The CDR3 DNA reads TGTGCCAGCAGCCGAGTTATAGCGGACTCCTACAATGAGCAGTTCTTC.

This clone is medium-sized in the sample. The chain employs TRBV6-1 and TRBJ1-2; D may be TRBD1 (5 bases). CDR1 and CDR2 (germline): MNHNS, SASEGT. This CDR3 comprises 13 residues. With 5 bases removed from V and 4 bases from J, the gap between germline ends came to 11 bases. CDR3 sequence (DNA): TGTGCCAGCAGTCAGAGGGGTAGCTATGGCTACACCTTC. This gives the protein CASSQRGSYGYTF.